The rows below give T cell receptor beta chains drawn from one sample of a study of immune evolution from preneoplasia to lung adenocarcinoma. The data were produced by immunoSEQ multiplex PCR, yet TCRdb's version contains in-frame clones alone and is incomplete. The table shows roughly 6,600 clones, with roughly 75% occurring only once. Material: FFPE adjacent normal lung tissue. The receptors stem from a person aged 55-80 years with lung adenocarcinoma. CDR3s include the opening cysteine and the closing phenylalanine or tryptophan. D genes are given only for firm matches. Clone size is stated in some rows and not others, as once, few, many or a class when expanded.

V gene,D gene,J gene,clone size,CDR3 DNA,CDR3 protein
TRBV6-5,.,TRBJ2-2,.,TGTGCCAGCAGTGGACTATCCCATACCGGGGAGCTGTTTTTT,CASSGLSHTGELFF
TRBV7-7,TRBD2,TRBJ2-1,few,TGTGCTAGCAGCTCCCAGCGGGAGTCTGAGCAGTTCTTC,CASSSQRESEQFF
TRBV5-4,.,TRBJ1-1,.,TGTGCCAGCAGCGAAGGGACTGAGAACACTGAAGCTTTCTTT,CASSEGTENTEAFF
TRBV29-1,.,TRBJ1-2,once,TGCAGCGTGACGACAGATTACTATGGCTACACCTTC,CSVTTDYYGYTF
TRBV6-6,.,TRBJ2-5,.,TGTGCCAGCAGTTACCGCTTGGGGGAGACCCAGTACTTC,CASSYRLGETQYF
TRBV28,.,TRBJ2-1,.,TGTGCCAGTATCAAGGGTTGGAACACCTACAATGAGCAGTTCTTC,CASIKGWNTYNEQFF
TRBV5-1,.,TRBJ1-4,.,TGCGCCAGCAGCTCGGAGGGGACCGACAATGAAAAACTGTTTTTT,CASSSEGTDNEKLFF
TRBV4-1,TRBD2,TRBJ2-3,.,TGCGCCAGCAGCCACGCCGTAGGGCGGGAGGTAGATACGCAGTATTTT,CASSHAVGREVDTQYF
TRBV25-1,.,TRBJ1-2,.,TGTGCCAGCAGTGAAAAGGGGTCGGCTTATGGCTACACCTTC,CASSEKGSAYGYTF
TRBV7-2,TRBD2,TRBJ2-3,.,TGTGCCAGCAGCCGAGGCGGCGGGGGGCGAAGCACAGATACGCAGTATTTT,CASSRGGGGRSTDTQYF
TRBV4-1,.,TRBJ2-1,.,TGCGCCAGCAGCCAAAACAACAATGAGCAGTTCTTC,CASSQNNNEQFF
TRBV19,TRBD1,TRBJ1-2,.,TGTGCCAGTACTACACAACCGACAGGGGGGTATGGCTACACCTTC,CASTTQPTGGYGYTF
TRBV7-2,.,TRBJ2-7,.,TGTGCCAGCAGCTTAGCAACAGGATACTACGAGCAGTACTTC,CASSLATGYYEQYF
TRBV7-2,.,TRBJ2-5,.,TGTGCCAGCAGCCGACAGTTCCGCGAGGAGGAGACCCAGTACTTC,CASSRQFREEETQYF